This record looks at one TCR beta chain sequence and its context. Its antigen is unknown. Using immunoSEQ multiplex PCR, the repertoire was profiled, and TCRdb retains in-frame clones only, with some absent. The repertoire holds over 90,000 clones, 60% to 80% seen once, with 20% to 30% in the top ten. These data belong to a study of CD8 T cell repertoires and HIV-1 epitope variants. Across the study: Twenty-five autologous and known Gag and Nef epitope variant peptides each stimulated T cells separately. Controls were a CMV, EBV and flu pool, Ebola AY9, and no peptide. Study outcomes and limitations: Only beta chains were identified, marking proliferation to antigen, not function.

Per the germline V gene, CDR1 is LGHNA and CDR2 is YNFKEQ. Trimming removed 4 bases from V and 0 bases from J, with 22 bases in between. This CDR3 contains 19 residues. The V gene is TRBV4-2, the J gene TRBJ1-5; D not certain. Sequencing was performed on uncultured baseline CD8+ T cells from peripheral blood mononuclear cells (PBMCs). This clonotype was sampled from a male donor with HIV. The CDR3 reads CASSPSRTSRIYSNQPQHF. CDR3 nucleotides: TGTGCCAGCAGCCCAAGCCGGACTAGCAGAATTTATAGCAATCAGCCCCAGCATTTT.